This T cell receptor beta chain was recovered during a study of blood T cell repertoires in COVID-19. About the study: Donors in the United States, Italy and Spain gave samples during acute or convalescent COVID-19. PBMCs, B-cell-depleted T cells, or T cells were the source of the cDNA or gDNA that made up the material.

As processed by the authors: Cell counts per sample came from amplifying reference gene primers. Using immunoSEQ multiplex PCR, the repertoire was profiled, and TCRdb retains in-frame clones only, with some absent. V and J calls and clone size are those listed in that table; D and trimming were worked out from the DNA. The table includes 200,000 to 250,000 clones, about four fifths detected once. Germline-derived CDR1 and CDR2 are SQVTM and ANQGSEA. The CDR3 is 16 amino acids. With V trimmed by 3 bases and J by 0 bases, 9 bases remained unmatched. The sample taken for sequencing was peripheral blood. This TCR came from a woman between 18 and 30 years old with acute or convalescent COVID-19. V usage is TRBV29-1 and J usage is TRBJ1-2, with 8 bases identical to TRBD1. This CDR3 reads CSVERTGRRANYGYTF. The CDR3 nucleotides read TGCAGCGTTGAGAGGACAGGGAGGCGAGCTAACTATGGCTACACCTTC.